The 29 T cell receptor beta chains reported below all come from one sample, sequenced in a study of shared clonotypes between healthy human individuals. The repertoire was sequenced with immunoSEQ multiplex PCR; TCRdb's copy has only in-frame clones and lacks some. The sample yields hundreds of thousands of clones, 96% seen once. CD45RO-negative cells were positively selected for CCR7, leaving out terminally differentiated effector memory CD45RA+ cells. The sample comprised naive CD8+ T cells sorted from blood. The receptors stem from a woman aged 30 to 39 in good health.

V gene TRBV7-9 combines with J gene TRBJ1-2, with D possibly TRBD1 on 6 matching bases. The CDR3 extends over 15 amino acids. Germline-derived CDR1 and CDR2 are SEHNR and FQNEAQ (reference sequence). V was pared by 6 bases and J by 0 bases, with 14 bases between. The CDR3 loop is CASRLGGAANYGYTF. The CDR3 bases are TGTGCCAGCAGACTAGGGGGGGCCGCTAACTATGGCTACACCTTC.

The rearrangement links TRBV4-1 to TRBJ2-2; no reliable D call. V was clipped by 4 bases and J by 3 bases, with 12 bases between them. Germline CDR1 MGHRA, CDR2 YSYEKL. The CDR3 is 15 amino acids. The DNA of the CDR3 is TGCGCCAGCAGCCTGACTTCTAGTTACACCGGGGAGCTGTTTTTT. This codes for CASSLTSSYTGELFF.

The CDR3 here is CASSVGARYEQYF. In DNA, the CDR3 is TGTGCCAGCAGCGTAGGAGCGAGGTACGAGCAGTACTTC. This rearrangement joins TRBV9 to TRBJ2-7; no clear D gene. Germline V gives CDR1 SGDLS, CDR2 YYNGEE. V lost 0 bases, J lost 4 bases, and 8 bases lay in between. This CDR3 contains 13 residues.

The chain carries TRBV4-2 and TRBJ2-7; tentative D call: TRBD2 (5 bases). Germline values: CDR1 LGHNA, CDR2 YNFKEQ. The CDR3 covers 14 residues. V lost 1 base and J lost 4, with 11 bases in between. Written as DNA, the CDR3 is TGTGCCAGCAGCCAAGGGGGTAGCGAGTACGAGCAGTACTTC. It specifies CASSQGGSEYEQYF.

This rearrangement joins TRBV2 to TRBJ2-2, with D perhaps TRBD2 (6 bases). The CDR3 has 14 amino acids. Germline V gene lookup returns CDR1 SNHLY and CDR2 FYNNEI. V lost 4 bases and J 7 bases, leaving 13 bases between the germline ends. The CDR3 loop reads CASSVAPGVGELFF. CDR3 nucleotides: TGTGCCAGCAGTGTAGCGCCGGGGGTCGGGGAGCTGTTTTTT.

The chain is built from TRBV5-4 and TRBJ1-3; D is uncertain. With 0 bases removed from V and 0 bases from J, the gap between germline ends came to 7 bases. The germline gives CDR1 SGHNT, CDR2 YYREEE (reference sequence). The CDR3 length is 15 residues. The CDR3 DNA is TGTGCCAGCAGCTTGGACCAGTTCTCTGGAAACACCATATATTTT. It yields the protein CASSLDQFSGNTIYF.

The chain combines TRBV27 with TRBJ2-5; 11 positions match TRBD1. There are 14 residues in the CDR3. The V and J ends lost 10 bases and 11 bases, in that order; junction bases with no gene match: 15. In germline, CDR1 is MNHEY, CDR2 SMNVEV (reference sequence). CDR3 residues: CATGPGQGVGEQYF. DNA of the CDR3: TGTGCCACCGGTCCGGGACAGGGGGTGGGTGAGCAGTACTTC.

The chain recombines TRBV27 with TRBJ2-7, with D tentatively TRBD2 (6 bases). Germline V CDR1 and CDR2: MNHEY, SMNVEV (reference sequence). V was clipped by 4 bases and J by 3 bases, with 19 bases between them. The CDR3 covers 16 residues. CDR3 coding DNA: TGTGCCAGCAGTTACGGACTACCGGCGGGAAACTACGAGCAGTACTTC. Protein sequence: CASSYGLPAGNYEQYF.

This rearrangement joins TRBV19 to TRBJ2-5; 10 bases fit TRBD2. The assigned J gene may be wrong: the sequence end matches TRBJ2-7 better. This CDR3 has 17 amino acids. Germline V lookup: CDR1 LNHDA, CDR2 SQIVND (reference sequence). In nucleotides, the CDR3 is TGTGCCAGTAGTATAGTCCCGCCTAGCGGGAGTCTGTACGAGCAGTACTTC. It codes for CASSIVPPSGSLYEQYF.

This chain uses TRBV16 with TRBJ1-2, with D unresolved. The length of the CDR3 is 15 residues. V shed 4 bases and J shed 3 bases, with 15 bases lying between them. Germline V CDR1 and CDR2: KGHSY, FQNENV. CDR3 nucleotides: TGTGCCAGCAGCCCCCCGGAACGAGGGTACTATGGCTACACCTTC. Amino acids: CASSPPERGYYGYTF.

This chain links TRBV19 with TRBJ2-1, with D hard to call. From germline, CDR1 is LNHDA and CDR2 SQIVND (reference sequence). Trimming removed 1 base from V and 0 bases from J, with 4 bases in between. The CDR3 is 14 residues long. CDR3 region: CASSIGPSYNEQFF. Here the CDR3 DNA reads TGTGCCAGTAGTATAGGGCCCTCCTACAATGAGCAGTTCTTC.

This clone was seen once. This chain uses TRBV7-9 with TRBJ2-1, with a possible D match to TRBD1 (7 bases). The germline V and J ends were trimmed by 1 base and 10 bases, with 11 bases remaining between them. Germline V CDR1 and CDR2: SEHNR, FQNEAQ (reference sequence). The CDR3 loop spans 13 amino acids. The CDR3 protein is CASSLDSGGEQFF. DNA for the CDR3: TGTGCCAGCAGCTTAGACTCAGGGGGGGAGCAGTTCTTC.

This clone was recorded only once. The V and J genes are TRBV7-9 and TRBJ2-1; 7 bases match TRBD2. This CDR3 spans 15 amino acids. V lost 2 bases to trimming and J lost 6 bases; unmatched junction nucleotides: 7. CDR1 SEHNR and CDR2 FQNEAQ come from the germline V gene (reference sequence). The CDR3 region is CASSLSAGRFNEQFF. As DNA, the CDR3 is TGTGCCAGCAGCTTATCAGCGGGAAGATTCAATGAGCAGTTCTTC.

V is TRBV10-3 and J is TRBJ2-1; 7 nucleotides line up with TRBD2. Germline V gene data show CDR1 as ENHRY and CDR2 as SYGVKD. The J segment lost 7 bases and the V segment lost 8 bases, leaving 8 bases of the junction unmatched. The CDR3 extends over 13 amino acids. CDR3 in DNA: TGTGCCATCTTGCTAGCGGAACGTAATGAGCAGTTCTTC. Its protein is CAILLAERNEQFF.

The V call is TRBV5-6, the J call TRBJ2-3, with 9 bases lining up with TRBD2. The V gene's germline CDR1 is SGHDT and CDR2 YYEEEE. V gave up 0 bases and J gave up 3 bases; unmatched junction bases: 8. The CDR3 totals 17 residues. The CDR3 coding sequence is TGTGCCAGCAGCTTGGCCGAAGCTAGCGGGATGACAGATACGCAGTATTTT. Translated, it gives CASSLAEASGMTDTQYF.

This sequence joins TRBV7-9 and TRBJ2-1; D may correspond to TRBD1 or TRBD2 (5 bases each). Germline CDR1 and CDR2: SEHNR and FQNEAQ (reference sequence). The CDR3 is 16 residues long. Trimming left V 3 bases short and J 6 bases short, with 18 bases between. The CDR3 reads CASSFKFRVGGNEQFF. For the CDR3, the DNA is TGTGCCAGCAGCTTCAAATTCAGGGTTGGGGGCAATGAGCAGTTCTTC.

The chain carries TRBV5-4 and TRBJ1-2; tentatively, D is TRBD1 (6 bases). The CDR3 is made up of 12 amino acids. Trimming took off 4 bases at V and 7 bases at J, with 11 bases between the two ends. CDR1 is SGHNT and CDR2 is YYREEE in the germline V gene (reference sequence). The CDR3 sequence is CASSGDTFGYTF. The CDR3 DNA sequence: TGTGCCAGCAGCGGGGACACCTTTGGCTACACCTTC.

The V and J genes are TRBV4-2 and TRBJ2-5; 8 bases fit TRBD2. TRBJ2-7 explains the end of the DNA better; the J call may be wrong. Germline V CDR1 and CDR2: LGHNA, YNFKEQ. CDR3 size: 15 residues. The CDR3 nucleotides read TGTGCCAGCAGCCAAGAGGCTAGCGGGTTTTACGAGCAGTACTTC. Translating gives CASSQEASGFYEQYF.

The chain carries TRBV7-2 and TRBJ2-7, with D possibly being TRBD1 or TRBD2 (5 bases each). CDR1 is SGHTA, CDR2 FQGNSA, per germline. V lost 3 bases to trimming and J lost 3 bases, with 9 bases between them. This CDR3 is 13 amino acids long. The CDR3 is CASSFGTFYEQYF. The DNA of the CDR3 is TGTGCCAGCAGCTTCGGGACGTTCTACGAGCAGTACTTC.

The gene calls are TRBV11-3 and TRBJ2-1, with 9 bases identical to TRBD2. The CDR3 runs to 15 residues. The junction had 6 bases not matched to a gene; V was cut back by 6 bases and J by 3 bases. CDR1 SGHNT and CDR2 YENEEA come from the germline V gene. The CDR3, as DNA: TGTGCCAGCAGTTTTCGACTAGCGGACTACAATGAGCAGTTCTTC. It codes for CASSFRLADYNEQFF.

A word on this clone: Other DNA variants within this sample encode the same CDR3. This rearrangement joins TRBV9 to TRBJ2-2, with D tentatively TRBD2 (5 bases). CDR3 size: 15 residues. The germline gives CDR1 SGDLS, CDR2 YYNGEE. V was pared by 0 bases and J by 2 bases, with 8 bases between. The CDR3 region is CASSVGTFNTGELFF. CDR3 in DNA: TGTGCCAGCAGCGTAGGGACTTTTAACACCGGGGAGCTGTTTTTT.

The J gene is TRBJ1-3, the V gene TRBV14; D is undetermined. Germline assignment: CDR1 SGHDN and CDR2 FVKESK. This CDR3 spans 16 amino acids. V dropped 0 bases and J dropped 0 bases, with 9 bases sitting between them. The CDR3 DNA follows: TGTGCCAGCAGCCAAGACCATACGATCTCTGGAAACACCATATATTTT. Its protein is CASSQDHTISGNTIYF.

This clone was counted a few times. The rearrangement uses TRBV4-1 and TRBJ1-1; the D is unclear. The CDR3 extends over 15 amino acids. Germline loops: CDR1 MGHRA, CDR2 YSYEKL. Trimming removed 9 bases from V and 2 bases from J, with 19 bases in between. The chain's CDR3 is CASSNHGTANTEAFF. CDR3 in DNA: TGCGCCAGTAGCAACCACGGTACGGCCAACACTGAAGCTTTCTTT.

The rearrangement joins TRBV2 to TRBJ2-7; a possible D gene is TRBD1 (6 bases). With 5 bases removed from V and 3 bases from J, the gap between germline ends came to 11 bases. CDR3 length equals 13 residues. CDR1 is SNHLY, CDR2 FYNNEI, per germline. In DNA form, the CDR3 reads TGTGCCAGCAGTCCGGGACACTACTACGAGCAGTACTTC. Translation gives CASSPGHYYEQYF.

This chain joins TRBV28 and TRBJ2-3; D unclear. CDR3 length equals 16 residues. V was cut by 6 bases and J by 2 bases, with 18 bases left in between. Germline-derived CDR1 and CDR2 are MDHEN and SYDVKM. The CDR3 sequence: CASRSGQSRVTDTQYF. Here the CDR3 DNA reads TGTGCCAGCAGGTCGGGCCAATCAAGGGTCACAGATACGCAGTATTTT.

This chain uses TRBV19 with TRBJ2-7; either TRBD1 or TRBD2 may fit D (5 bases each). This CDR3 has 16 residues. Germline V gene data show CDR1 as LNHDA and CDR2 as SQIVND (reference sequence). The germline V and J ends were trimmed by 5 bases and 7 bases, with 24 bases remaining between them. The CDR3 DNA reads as TGTGCCAGTAGTGATCCCGGGGCCTCACCCCATGAGGAGCAGTACTTC. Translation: CASSDPGASPHEEQYF.

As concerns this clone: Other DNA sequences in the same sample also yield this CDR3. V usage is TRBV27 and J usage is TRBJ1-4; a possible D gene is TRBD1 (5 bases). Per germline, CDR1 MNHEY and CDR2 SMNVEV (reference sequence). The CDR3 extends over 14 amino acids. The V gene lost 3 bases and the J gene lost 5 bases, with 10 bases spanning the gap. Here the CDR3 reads CASSFTGGNEKLFF. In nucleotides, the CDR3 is TGTGCCAGCAGTTTTACGGGGGGGAATGAAAAACTGTTTTTT.

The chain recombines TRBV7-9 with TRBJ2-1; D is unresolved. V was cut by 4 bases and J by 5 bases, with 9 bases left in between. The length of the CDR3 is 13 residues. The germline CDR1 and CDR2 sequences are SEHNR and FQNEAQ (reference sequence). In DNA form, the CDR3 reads TGTGCCAGCAGCTCCCCGACCAACAATGAGCAGTTCTTC. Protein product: CASSSPTNNEQFF.

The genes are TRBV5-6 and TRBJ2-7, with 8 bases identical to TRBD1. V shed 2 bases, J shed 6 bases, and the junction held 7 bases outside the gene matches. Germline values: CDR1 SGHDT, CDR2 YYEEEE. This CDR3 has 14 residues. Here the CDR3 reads CASSFGTGDPEQYF. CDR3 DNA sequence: TGTGCCAGCAGCTTTGGGACAGGCGACCCCGAGCAGTACTTC.